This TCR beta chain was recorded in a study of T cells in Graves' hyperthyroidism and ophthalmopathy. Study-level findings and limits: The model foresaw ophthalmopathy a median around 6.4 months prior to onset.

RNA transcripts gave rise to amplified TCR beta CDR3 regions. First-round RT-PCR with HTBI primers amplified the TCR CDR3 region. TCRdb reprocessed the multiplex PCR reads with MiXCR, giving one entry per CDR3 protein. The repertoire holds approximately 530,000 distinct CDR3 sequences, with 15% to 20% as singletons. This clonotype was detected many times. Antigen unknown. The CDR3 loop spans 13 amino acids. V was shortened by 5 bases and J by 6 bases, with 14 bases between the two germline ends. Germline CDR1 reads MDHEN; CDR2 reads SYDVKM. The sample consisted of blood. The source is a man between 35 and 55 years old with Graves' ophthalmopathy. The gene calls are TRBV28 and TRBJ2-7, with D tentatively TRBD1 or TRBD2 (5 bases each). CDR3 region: CASSLSGLGEQYF. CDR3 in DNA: TGTGCCAGCAGTCTGTCGGGGCTCGGCGAGCAGTACTTC.